These T cell receptor beta chains were read from a single sample in a study of chemoradiotherapy in HPV16-positive cancers. Profiled with immunoSEQ multiplex PCR; TCRdb holds only in-frame clones, not every one. The sample has 5,700 or so clones; about 67% are singletons. The input for sequencing was tumor tissue, taken from a patient who underwent chemoradiotherapy. Receptors were obtained from a human donor with HPV-associated anogenital cancer. CDR3s include the opening cysteine and the closing phenylalanine or tryptophan. A D gene is named only where the DNA matches it firmly. Expanded clones are given a class, and other clones once, few, many or no size at all.

TGTGCCAGCACCCCCCGGACAGGTCCCCTCCCCTACAATGAGCAGTTCTTC CASTPRTGPLPYNEQFF 17 . TRBV13 TRBD1 TRBJ2-1
TGTGCCAGCTCACCGGGGAAAGGCTACACCTTC CASSPGKGYTF 11 . TRBV18 . TRBJ1-2
TGTGCCAGCAGCTCCCCTCGGCGGGTACACAATGAGCAGTTCTTC CASSSPRRVHNEQFF 15 . TRBV11-2 . TRBJ2-1
TGTGCCAGCAGCGTAGCCGGAATTTACCAAGAGACCCAGTACTTC CASSVAGIYQETQYF 15 . TRBV9 . TRBJ2-5
TGCGCCAGCAGCCAAGATGGGCAGGACCTAGAGACCCAGTACTTC CASSQDGQDLETQYF 15 once TRBV4-1 . TRBJ2-5
TGTGCCAGCAGTATGGAAGACAGTCGAACCTACGAGCAGTACTTC CASSMEDSRTYEQYF 15 . TRBV27 . TRBJ2-7
TGTGCCAGCAGCCCATTGGGCCTTAGCGGGGAGCAGTTCTTC CASSPLGLSGEQFF 14 . TRBV5-4 TRBD2 TRBJ2-1
TGTGCCAGCAGTTTAAGGGACAGGGGGACCTACGAGCAGTACTTC CASSLRDRGTYEQYF 15 . TRBV27 TRBD1 TRBJ2-7
TGTGCCAGCAGCGTGGACTTCCGCTCCTACGAGCAGTACTTC CASSVDFRSYEQYF 14 . TRBV9 . TRBJ2-7
TGTGCCAGCAGTGAATGGGTGCCTCCGAACACCGGGGAGCTGTTTTTT CASSEWVPPNTGELFF 16 few TRBV6-1 . TRBJ2-2
TGTGCCAGCAGCCAAGATGCCCTCCGAGGACTAGCGCCCTACGAGCAGTACTTC CASSQDALRGLAPYEQYF 18 . TRBV4-2 TRBD2 TRBJ2-7
TGTGCCAGCAGCACCTCCTCTGGGGCCAACGTCCTGACTTTC CASSTSSGANVLTF 14 . TRBV27 . TRBJ2-6
TGTGCCAGCAGCCAAGATCTGGGGGTAGGGCGCTATGGCTACACCTTC CASSQDLGVGRYGYTF 16 . TRBV14 . TRBJ1-2
TGTGCCAGCAGCGTAGCTCAGGGAGCCTACGAGCAGTACTTC CASSVAQGAYEQYF 14 . TRBV9 . TRBJ2-7
TGTGCCAGCAGCTTGACCCCTGATTACAATGAGCAGTTCTTC CASSLTPDYNEQFF 14 . TRBV5-4 . TRBJ2-1
TGTGCCAGCAGCGTACGGGACCGGGGACAGACGAGTGAAGCTTTCTTT CASSVRDRGQTSEAFF 16 . TRBV9 TRBD1 TRBJ1-1
TGTGCCAGCAGCTTGGACAGGGATTATGGCTACACCTTC CASSLDRDYGYTF 13 . TRBV5-4 . TRBJ1-2
TGTGCTAGTGGTTTGGCTACCGAGAGGGCTAGCCGCCCTAGGGAGCAGTACTTC CASGLATERASRPREQYF 18 few TRBV12-5 . TRBJ2-7
TGTGCCAGCAGCGTTAGAGGCAATCAGCCCCAGCATTTT CASSVRGNQPQHF 13 . TRBV7-2 . TRBJ1-5
TGTGCCAGCAGCTTAGCTCCCGACCAGCCCCAGCATTTT CASSLAPDQPQHF 13 few TRBV11-2 . TRBJ1-5
TGTGCCATCGATAAATTGACTAGCGGAGTCTACAATGAGCAGTTCTTC CAIDKLTSGVYNEQFF 16 few TRBV12-1 . TRBJ2-1
TGTGCCAGCTCACCATTAGCCAGCCCTGGGGAGCAGCCCCAGCATTTT CASSPLASPGEQPQHF 16 . TRBV18 . TRBJ1-5
TGTGCCAGCAGTCCGCGGACTGCCTCCTACAATGAGCAGTTCTTC CASSPRTASYNEQFF 15 . TRBV6-5 . TRBJ2-1
TGCGCCAGCAGTTTAGGGACTAGCGGGAGAGCCGGGGGGGATACGCAGTATTTT CASSLGTSGRAGGDTQYF 18 . TRBV5-1 TRBD2 TRBJ2-3
TGTGCCAGCAGTTCCCGGACTAGCGGCCAAGAGACCCAGTACTTC CASSSRTSGQETQYF 15 . TRBV11-3 TRBD2 TRBJ2-5
TGTGCCAGCTCGACTAGCGGGCCCTCCTACGAGCAGTACTTC CASSTSGPSYEQYF 14 . TRBV28 TRBD2 TRBJ2-7
TGTGCCAGCAGTGACAGGACCTACGAGCAGTACTTC CASSDRTYEQYF 12 few TRBV6-1 . TRBJ2-7
TGTGCCAGCAGCCAAGATGCCCTCCGAGGACTAGCGCCCTACGAGCAGTACTTC CASSQDALRGLAPYEQYF 18 . TRBV4-2 TRBD2 TRBJ2-7